These 22 T cell receptor beta chains came from one sample sequenced in a study of OX40 agonist ivuxolimab in advanced cancers. Sequenced by immunoSEQ multiplex PCR; TCRdb stores in-frame clones only, minus some. Among around 9,700 clones, roughly 81% were seen once, and the ten largest hold around 33%. The source was CD4+ or CD8+ T cells sorted from blood, collected in a trial of the OX40 agonist ivuxolimab. These receptors were collected from an adult with an advanced solid tumor such as melanoma, head and neck, liver or kidney cancer.

J is TRBJ2-1 and V is TRBV13, with D unresolved. Between the trimmed V and J ends, which lost 3 bases and 3 bases, there was a span of 12 bases. CDR1 is PRHDT and CDR2 is FYEKMQ in the germline V gene (reference sequence). The CDR3 contains 15 residues. DNA of the CDR3: TGTGCCAGCAGCTTGGACCGATTAAACTACAATGAGCAGTTCTTC. It translates to CASSLDRLNYNEQFF. Using reference TRBV13 and TRBJ2-1 for the parts outside the CDR3, the full variable domain is AAGVIQSPRHLIKEKRETATLKCYPIPRHDTVYWYQQGPGQDPQFLISFYEKMQSDKGSIPDRFSAQQFSDYHSELNMSSLELGDSALYFCASSLDRLNYNEQFFGPGTRLTVL.

In this sample, this clone turned up a few times. The V gene is TRBV7-8, the J gene TRBJ2-5, with 10 bases aligning to TRBD2. V was clipped by 6 bases and J by 2 bases; unmatched bases: 6. The CDR3 is 15 residues long. Germline lookup yields CDR1 SGHVS and CDR2 FQNEAQ. CDR3 protein: CASRSQAGGQETQYF. CDR3 DNA sequence: TGTGCCAGCAGGTCCCAAGCGGGAGGGCAAGAGACCCAGTACTTC.

The genes are TRBV4-3 and TRBJ2-3, with 8 bases identical to TRBD2. CDR1 and CDR2 (germline): LGHNA, YSLEER. This CDR3 has 15 residues. The V segment lost 2 bases and the J segment 2 bases; nucleotides outside the gene matches: 3. CDR3 in amino acids: CASSQNGGVTDTQYF. The CDR3 bases are TGCGCCAGCAGCCAAAACGGGGGGGTCACAGATACGCAGTATTTT.

The chain couples TRBV28 to TRBJ2-1; 11 nucleotides align to TRBD2. CDR1 and CDR2 (germline): MDHEN, SYDVKM. V lost 4 bases to trimming and J lost 6 bases; unmatched junction nucleotides: 11. The CDR3 is 17 residues long. In nucleotides, the CDR3 is TGTGCCAGCAGTTCCCCAATAGCGGGAGGGGCGGTCAATGAGCAGTTCTTC. Translated, it gives CASSSPIAGGAVNEQFF.

The CDR3: CASRGGIAGVGDTQYF. CDR3 in DNA: TGTGCCAGCCGCGGGGGGATAGCGGGAGTTGGAGATACGCAGTATTTT. The chain is built from TRBV11-2 and TRBJ2-3, with 9 bases lining up with TRBD2. The ends lost 8 bases at V and 5 bases at J; junction bases unmatched: 14. This CDR3 is 16 amino acids long. Germline V gives CDR1 SGHAT, CDR2 FQNNGV.

This chain uses TRBV10-3 with TRBJ1-2; a possible D gene is TRBD1 (6 bases). The V gene lost 6 bases and the J gene lost 2 bases, with 13 bases spanning the gap. Germline V gives CDR1 ENHRY, CDR2 SYGVKD. The CDR3 is 14 residues long. The chain's CDR3 is CAISAGGRNYGYTF. CDR3 in DNA: TGTGCCATCAGCGCGGGGGGCAGGAACTATGGCTACACCTTC.

The chain couples TRBV28 to TRBJ1-3, with 10 bases fitting TRBD1. V was clipped by 3 bases and J by 2 bases; unmatched bases: 1. The length of the CDR3 is 15 residues. CDR1 and CDR2 from the germline V gene are MDHEN and SYDVKM. The CDR3, as DNA: TGTGCCAGCAGTTTCGGACAGGGGGCTGGAAACACCATATATTTT. It yields the protein CASSFGQGAGNTIYF.

This clone was detected only a few times. This rearrangement joins TRBV18 to TRBJ2-7, with 10 bases lining up with TRBD1. The CDR3 sequence is 15 residues long. V lost 2 bases to trimming and J lost 2 bases; unmatched junction nucleotides: 3. Germline CDR1 and CDR2: KGHSH and LQKENI. The CDR3 region is CASSPGGTGAYEQYF. CDR3 nucleotide sequence: TGTGCCAGCTCACCAGGAGGGACAGGGGCCTACGAGCAGTACTTC.

The chain has TRBV19 and TRBJ1-5; TRBD1 might be the D (5 bases). The length of the CDR3 is 14 residues. Germline V gene data show CDR1 as LNHDA and CDR2 as SQIVND (reference sequence). Trimming took 7 bases from V and 6 from J, leaving 16 bases between them. The CDR3 is CASISYTGGQPQHF. CDR3 sequence (DNA): TGTGCCAGTATTTCATACACGGGGGGTCAGCCCCAGCATTTT.

The chain uses TRBV30 and TRBJ2-7; the match to TRBD2 covers 7 bases. The junction had 2 bases not matched to a gene; V was cut back by 4 bases and J by 2 bases. Germline lookup yields CDR1 GTSNPN and CDR2 SVGIG (reference sequence). The CDR3 extends over 12 amino acids. The CDR3 sequence: CAWTSGAYEQYF. For the CDR3, the DNA is TGTGCCTGGACTAGCGGCGCCTACGAGCAGTACTTC.

CDR3 bases: TGTGCCAGCAGCCCAGGACAGGGGGGAAACACCATATATTTT. Its translation: CASSPGQGGNTIYF. The chain employs TRBV7-2 and TRBJ1-3, with 9 bases lining up with TRBD1. Losses at the gene ends were 5 bases for V and 4 bases for J; bases not matched to a gene: 3. Per germline, CDR1 SGHTA and CDR2 FQGNSA. The CDR3 totals 14 residues.

This chain uses TRBV5-5 with TRBJ1-4; D is uncertain. Germline lookup yields CDR1 SGHKS and CDR2 YYEKEE (reference sequence). V lost 0 bases to trimming and J lost 0 bases, with 9 bases between them. This CDR3 region has 16 residues. The chain's CDR3 is CASSLGTFATNEKLFF. The CDR3 nucleotides read TGTGCCAGCAGCTTGGGGACGTTTGCAACTAATGAAAAACTGTTTTTT.

The chain is built from TRBV27 and TRBJ1-6; TRBD1 might be the D (5 bases). V gave up 1 base and J gave up 9 bases, with 19 bases separating them. This CDR3 region has 17 residues. The germline V gene encodes CDR1 MNHEY and CDR2 SMNVEV (reference sequence). This CDR3 reads CASSLLEGQNGRSPLHF. CDR3 nucleotides: TGTGCCAGCAGTTTATTGGAAGGACAAAACGGTCGTTCACCCCTCCACTTT.

Details on this clone: Germline is not matched at one junction end, which may reflect a read error. V usage is TRBV5-1 and J usage is TRBJ1-3; the match to TRBD1 covers 9 bases. Germline CDR1 reads SGHRS; CDR2 reads YFSETQ. This CDR3 is 15 amino acids long. As DNA, the CDR3 is TGTGCCAGCAGCTTGGGGACAGGGCAAGGAAACACCATATATTTT. Protein sequence: CASSLGTGQGNTIYF.

The V and J genes are TRBV6-1 and TRBJ2-1; 7 bases agree with TRBD2. The CDR3 is made up of 15 amino acids. The germline V gene encodes CDR1 MNHNS and CDR2 SASEGT. J gave up 3 bases and V 8 bases, and 10 bases lay outside the gene matches. CDR3 coding DNA: TGTGCCAGCGGGAGGGCTAGCGGATTCTACAATGAGCAGTTCTTC. Translation gives CASGRASGFYNEQFF.

The chain carries TRBV7-9 and TRBJ2-7, with TRBD2 as a possible D gene (5 bases). V shed 2 bases and J shed 2 bases, with 13 bases lying between them. CDR1 is SEHNR and CDR2 is FQNEAQ in the germline V gene (reference sequence). The CDR3 covers 15 residues. For the CDR3, the DNA is TGTGCCAGCAGCTTAAGTGCCAGCGGAGCCTACGAGCAGTACTTC. Amino acid sequence: CASSLSASGAYEQYF.

The V gene is TRBV4-3, the J gene TRBJ1-2, with D possibly matching TRBD1 (5 bases). V lost 0 bases to trimming and J lost 5 bases, with 13 bases between them. This CDR3 is 15 amino acids long. Germline V gives CDR1 LGHNA, CDR2 YSLEER. CDR3 sequence: CASSQDRAGWYGYTF. Written as DNA, the CDR3 is TGCGCCAGCAGCCAAGATAGGGCAGGGTGGTATGGCTACACCTTC.

This chain's CDR3 is CASSPTGLAGAYEQYF. For the CDR3, the DNA is TGTGCCAGCAGCCCGACTGGACTAGCGGGAGCCTACGAGCAGTACTTC. The rearrangement joins TRBV11-2 to TRBJ2-7; 13 nucleotides agree with TRBD2. Germline CDR1 and CDR2: SGHAT and FQNNGV. CDR3 length equals 16 residues. The ends lost 5 bases at V and 2 bases at J; junction bases unmatched: 6. The variable domain in full, completed from reference TRBV11-2 and TRBJ2-7, reads EAGVAQSPRYKIIEKRQSVAFWCNPISGHATLYWYQQILGQGPKLLIQFQNNGVVDDSQLPKDRFSAERLKGVDSTLKIQPAKLEDSAVYLCASSPTGLAGAYEQYFGPGTRLTVT.

The chain joins TRBV12-5 to TRBJ2-1; 13 positions agree with TRBD2. With 1 base clipped from V and 3 bases from J, the junction kept 9 bases outside the gene matches. The germline V gene has CDR1 LGHNT and CDR2 FRNRAP. The CDR3 length is 19 residues. CDR3: CASGLAGLAGEGIYNEQFF. Here the CDR3 DNA reads TGTGCTAGTGGTTTGGCAGGACTAGCGGGAGAGGGGATCTACAATGAGCAGTTCTTC.

The V call is TRBV6-5, the J call TRBJ2-3; 8 bases match TRBD2. The V gene end was trimmed by 5 bases and the J gene end by 4 bases; junction bases not matched to a gene: 8. The CDR3 spans 15 residues. The germline V gene encodes CDR1 MNHEY and CDR2 SVGAGI. CDR3 in amino acids: CASSTIAGWADTQYF. As DNA, the CDR3 is TGTGCCAGCAGTACTATAGCGGGGTGGGCAGATACGCAGTATTTT.

The V gene is TRBV27, the J gene TRBJ1-2, with 7 bases matching TRBD1. Germline V gene data show CDR1 as MNHEY and CDR2 as SMNVEV (reference sequence). This CDR3 is built from 13 residues. With 3 bases clipped from V and 6 bases from J, the junction kept 4 bases outside the gene matches. CDR3 bases: TGTGCCAGCAGTTTGACAGGGACGAATGGCTACACCTTC. It codes for CASSLTGTNGYTF.

V is TRBV19 and J is TRBJ2-7, with 11 bases matching TRBD2. The length of the CDR3 is 13 residues. Trimming at V came to 10 bases and at J to 2 bases, leaving 4 bases not matched to a gene. Germline V gene data show CDR1 as LNHDA and CDR2 as SQIVND (reference sequence). The CDR3 protein is CATSSGGPYEQYF. CDR3 nucleotide sequence: TGTGCCACGTCTAGCGGGGGGCCCTACGAGCAGTACTTC.